The rows below give T cell receptor beta chains drawn from one sample of a study of T cells in Graves' hyperthyroidism and ophthalmopathy. One entry per CDR3 protein results from TCRdb running MiXCR on the multiplex PCR reads. The sample holds more than 550,000 distinct CDR3 sequences; roughly 17% are singletons and the top ten take roughly 15%. Input material: blood. Source of these receptors: a man aged 45-65 years with Graves' hyperthyroidism. CDR3s leave out the opening cysteine and the closing phenylalanine or tryptophan. Fields, in order: D gene, V gene, CDR3 protein. D genes are given only for firm matches.

>TRBD2|TRBV5-1
ASTMSGLAADTQY
>-|TRBV6-2/TRBV6-3
ASSYRRIFGANVLT
>-|TRBV5-6
ASSSYRAPDTQY
>-|TRBV18
ASSGSIQETQY
>-|TRBV19
ASSIGFKGPSNQPQH
>-|TRBV6-5
ASSYSGVGVSTGELF
>-|TRBV12-3/TRBV12-4
ASSFTGRSELF
>TRBD1|TRBV9
ASSTRQGLSNEQF
>-|TRBV20-1
SARAGSEAF
>TRBD1|TRBV30
AWSVGDSSYNEQF
>-|TRBV11-2
ASSAEQGAMNTEAF
>-|TRBV6-6
ASSYSGDALGDQPQH
>TRBD2|TRBV5-5
ASSLISGSTEQF
>-|TRBV9
ASSVVVGGRGYGYT
>-|TRBV7-8
ASSLVGGHTGELF
>TRBD1|TRBV4-3
ASSQEGTGIWGEKLF
>-|TRBV6-7
ASSFGTESGKNTGELF
>TRBD2|TRBV2
ASIRTSANTGELF
>-|TRBV28
ASSPNVGSNYGYT
>TRBD2|TRBV20-1
SARGDSGNSYEQY
>TRBD1|TRBV6-1
ASAQTGSGNTIY
>-|TRBV2
ASSDQGGLQPQH
>-|TRBV20-1
SARDVGGLNTEAF
>-|TRBV11-2
ASSLSTGMYHSGNTIY
>-|TRBV30
AWSRGGNTEAF
>TRBD1|TRBV7-3
ASSLPGQYSGANVLT
>TRBD1|TRBV12-5
ASGPGQGFEQY
>-|TRBV7-9
ASSLSPGANTEAF
>-|TRBV14
ASSQGPGGQQETQY
>-|TRBV27
ASSLVQGWETEAF
>TRBD1|TRBV7-8
ASSYRDRGIGYGYT
>-|TRBV7-2
ASSLEPGPGTQY
>TRBD1|TRBV10-3
AISESYQGANTEAF
>-|TRBV13
ASSLGLQGDTQY
>-|TRBV7-9
ASSLEGGLGETQY
>-|TRBV15
ATTAGLGEKLF